Each of the 14 T cell receptor beta chains below was sequenced from the same sample in a study of OX40 agonist ivuxolimab in advanced cancers. Some clones are missing from TCRdb's copy, which holds only in-frame ones; the method was immunoSEQ multiplex PCR. The repertoire includes 74,000 or so clones, approximately 84% of them detected once, and roughly 2% sits in the top ten. This material consisted of CD4+ or CD8+ T cells sorted from blood, taken in a trial of the OX40 agonist ivuxolimab. The receptor set was obtained from an adult with an advanced solid tumor such as melanoma, head and neck, liver or kidney cancer.

This clone has just one count. The chain recombines TRBV15 with TRBJ1-1; D possibly corresponds to TRBD1 (5 bases). Germline-derived CDR1 and CDR2 are LNHNV and YYDKDF (reference sequence). V was shortened by 1 base and J by 3 bases, with 12 bases between the two germline ends. The CDR3 has 15 amino acids. This CDR3 is CATSRAGGRDTEAFF. DNA for the CDR3: TGTGCCACCAGCAGAGCTGGGGGTCGGGACACTGAAGCTTTCTTT.

The DNA for the CDR3 is TGTGCCAGCAGCCAAATACATCCTCGGAACACCGGGGAGCTGTTTTTT. Protein: CASSQIHPRNTGELFF. The chain joins TRBV14 to TRBJ2-2; D is unresolved. The germline V gene encodes CDR1 SGHDN and CDR2 FVKESK. This CDR3 spans 16 amino acids. Trimming left V 2 bases short and J 1 base short, with 11 bases between.

CDR3 protein: CASSAGLASTDTQYF. The CDR3 DNA reads TGTGCCAGCAGTGCTGGACTAGCGAGCACAGATACGCAGTATTTT. The chain has TRBV6-4 and TRBJ2-3, with TRBD2 identical over 9 bases. After removal of 4 bases from V and 0 bases from J, the junction contained 2 bases not matched to a gene. Germline CDR1 MRHNA, CDR2 SNTAGT. This CDR3 comprises 15 residues.

This sequence joins TRBV2 and TRBJ2-4; no definite D call. This CDR3 is built from 14 residues. The germline V and J ends were trimmed by 7 bases and 1 base, with 11 bases remaining between them. CDR1 and CDR2 (germline): SNHLY, FYNNEI. The CDR3, as DNA: TGTGCCAGCATCAGAGAGGTTGCCAAAAACATTCAGTACTTC. It translates to CASIREVAKNIQYF.

The chain couples TRBV7-9 to TRBJ2-7, with 8 bases fitting TRBD1. Germline-derived CDR1 and CDR2 are SEHNR and FQNEAQ (reference sequence). The trim removed 5 bases at V and 0 bases at J, leaving 18 bases unmatched. CDR3 length: 19 residues. CDR3 amino acids: CASSGPDRENPNFSYEQYF. The CDR3 DNA reads TGTGCCAGCAGCGGCCCGGACAGGGAAAACCCAAACTTCTCCTACGAGCAGTACTTC. The full variable domain, with the rest looked up from reference TRBV7-9 and TRBJ2-7, is DTGVSQNPRHKITKRGQNVTFRCDPISEHNRLYWYRQTLGQGPEFLTYFQNEAQLEKSRLLSDRFSAERPKGSFSTLEIQRTEQGDSAMYLCASSGPDRENPNFSYEQYFGPGTRLTVT.

The chain uses TRBV5-1 and TRBJ2-5; 14 positions agree with TRBD2. The germline CDR1 and CDR2 sequences are SGHRS and YFSETQ. V lost 4 bases, J lost 5 bases, and 7 bases stayed unmatched. The CDR3 runs to 16 residues. CDR3 bases: TGCGCCAGCAGCAGAGGGACTAGCGGGAGTCTGGAGACCCAGTACTTC. As protein: CASSRGTSGSLETQYF.

The chain joins TRBV4-1 to TRBJ1-1, with TRBD1 matching over 7 bases. Germline CDR1 MGHRA, CDR2 YSYEKL. The CDR3 covers 14 residues. The J segment lost 4 bases and the V segment lost 4 bases, leaving 6 bases of the junction unmatched. CDR3 coding DNA: TGCGCCAGCAGCCGGCCGGGACAGAGCACTGAAGCTTTCTTT. Protein product: CASSRPGQSTEAFF.

V and J are TRBV11-1 and TRBJ2-3; D gene uncertain. The V gene's germline CDR1 is SGHAT and CDR2 FQDESV (reference sequence). Trimming stripped 2 bases from V and 4 bases from J, with 4 bases between. The CDR3 consists of 12 residues. In DNA, the CDR3 is TGTGCCAGCAGCTTAATCTCAGATACGCAGTATTTT. This translates into CASSLISDTQYF.

This chain joins TRBV5-4 and TRBJ2-6; TRBD1 agrees at 10 bases. The CDR3 contains 17 residues. Germline CDR1 reads SGHNT; CDR2 reads YYREEE (reference sequence). The V gene end was trimmed by 3 bases and the J gene end by 2 bases; junction bases not matched to a gene: 5. The CDR3 loop is CASSSRQGAAGANVLTF. The CDR3, as DNA: TGTGCCAGCAGCTCCCGACAGGGGGCTGCTGGGGCCAACGTCCTGACTTTC.

The chain uses TRBV7-2 and TRBJ2-7; the D call may be TRBD1 or TRBD2 (5 bases each). This CDR3 has 13 residues. The germline V and J ends were trimmed by 5 bases and 5 bases, with 13 bases remaining between them. Germline CDR1 SGHTA, CDR2 FQGNSA. CDR3 in DNA: TGTGCCAGCAGCCAGTCCGGGACCCACGAGCAGTACTTC. Its translation is CASSQSGTHEQYF.

The V call is TRBV18, the J call TRBJ1-4, with D possibly matching TRBD1 (5 bases). V was shortened by 4 bases and J by 5 bases, with 11 bases between the two germline ends. The CDR3 is 14 amino acids. Germline V gene sequence: CDR1 KGHSH, CDR2 LQKENI. The CDR3 DNA sequence: TGTGCCAGCTCACGGGACGGCAGAAATGAAAAACTGTTTTTT. Translated: CASSRDGRNEKLFF. The full variable domain, its missing parts supplied by reference TRBV18 and TRBJ1-4, is NAGVMQNPRHLVRRRGQEARLRCSPMKGHSHVYWYRQLPEEGLKFMVYLQKENIIDESGMPKERFSAEFPKEGPSILRIQQVVRGDSAAYFCASSRDGRNEKLFFGSGTQLSVL.

The V and J genes are TRBV7-6 and TRBJ1-5; D not certain. This CDR3 has 13 residues. Looked up from germline, CDR1 is SGHVS and CDR2 is FNYEAQ. V dropped 9 bases and J dropped 5 bases, with 14 bases sitting between them. CDR3 sequence reads: CASGPRVDQPQHF. CDR3 nucleotides: TGTGCCAGTGGACCTCGGGTAGATCAGCCCCAGCATTTT.

The CDR3 region is CASRRQLGNEQFF. CDR3 coding DNA: TGTGCCAGCAGGCGACAGCTAGGCAATGAGCAGTTCTTC. The chain recombines TRBV7-2 with TRBJ2-1; TRBD1 is a possible D gene (5 bases). V was shortened by 6 bases and J by 6 bases, with 12 bases between the two germline ends. The CDR3 extends over 13 amino acids. CDR1 SGHTA and CDR2 FQGNSA come from the germline V gene.

The chain couples TRBV6-6 to TRBJ1-1, with a weak D call TRBD1 (5 bases). The length of the CDR3 is 14 residues. The germline V and J ends were trimmed by 2 bases and 6 bases, with 13 bases remaining between them. Germline V gene sequence: CDR1 MNHNY, CDR2 SVGAGI (reference sequence). The CDR3 bases are TGTGCCAGCAGTTACCGGGACCCTAGGGCTGAAGCTTTCTTT. It encodes CASSYRDPRAEAFF.